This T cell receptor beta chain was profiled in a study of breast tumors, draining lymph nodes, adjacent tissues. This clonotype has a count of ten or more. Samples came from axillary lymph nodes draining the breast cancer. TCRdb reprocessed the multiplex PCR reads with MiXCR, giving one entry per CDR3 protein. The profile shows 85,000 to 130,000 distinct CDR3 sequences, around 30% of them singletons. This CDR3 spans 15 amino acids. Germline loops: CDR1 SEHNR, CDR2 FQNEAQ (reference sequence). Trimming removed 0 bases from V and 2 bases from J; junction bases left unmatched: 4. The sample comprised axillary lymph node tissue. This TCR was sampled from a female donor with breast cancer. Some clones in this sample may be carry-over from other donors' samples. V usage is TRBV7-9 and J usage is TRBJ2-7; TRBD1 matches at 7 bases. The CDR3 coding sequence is TGTGCCAGCAGCTTAGCGAGGACAGGCCCCTACGAGCAGTACTTC. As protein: CASSLARTGPYEQYF.